The 2 T cell receptor beta chains below come from one sample, sequenced in a study of monozygotic twins with inflammatory bowel disease. TCRdb reprocessed the 5' RACE reads, with one entry per CDR3 protein and no DNA. Its clone listing holds around 380,000 distinct CDR3 sequences. The material sequenced was blood. The receptors derive from a human donor with ulcerative colitis or Crohn's disease, or a healthy co-twin of an affected twin (not recorded which).

V and J are TRBV5-1 and TRBJ2-2; no DNA is available, so the TRBD1 call from TCRdb remains unchecked. CDR1 and CDR2 from the germline V gene are SGHRS and YFSETQ. CDR3 size: 15 residues. This chain's CDR3 is CASSLGTGRVGELFF.

This sequence joins TRBV5-1 and TRBJ2-1; TCRdb gives TRBD2 as the D gene, but with no DNA this cannot be confirmed. This CDR3 is built from 19 residues. Germline CDR1 SGHRS, CDR2 YFSETQ. CDR3 protein: CASSLVSGLAGGAYNEQFF.